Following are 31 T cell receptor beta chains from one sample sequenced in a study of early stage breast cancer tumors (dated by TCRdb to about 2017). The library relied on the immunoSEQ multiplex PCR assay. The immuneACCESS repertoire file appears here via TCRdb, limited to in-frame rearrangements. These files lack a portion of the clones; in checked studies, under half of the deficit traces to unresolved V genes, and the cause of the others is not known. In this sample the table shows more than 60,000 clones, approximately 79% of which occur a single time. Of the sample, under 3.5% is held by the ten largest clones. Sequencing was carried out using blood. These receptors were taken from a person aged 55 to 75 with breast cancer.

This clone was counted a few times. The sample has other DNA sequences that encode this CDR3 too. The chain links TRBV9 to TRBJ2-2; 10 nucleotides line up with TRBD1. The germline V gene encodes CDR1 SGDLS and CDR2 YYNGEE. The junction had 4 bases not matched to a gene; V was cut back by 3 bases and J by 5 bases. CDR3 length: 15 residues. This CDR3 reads CASSARDRGTGELFF. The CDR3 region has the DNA TGTGCCAGCAGCGCCCGGGACAGGGGTACCGGGGAGCTGTTTTTT. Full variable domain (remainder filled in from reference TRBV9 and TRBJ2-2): DSGVTQTPKHLITATGQRVTLRCSPRSGDLSVYWYQQSLDQGLQFLIQYYNGEERAKGNILERFSAQQFPDLHSELNLSSLELGDSALYFCASSARDRGTGELFFGEGSRLTVL.

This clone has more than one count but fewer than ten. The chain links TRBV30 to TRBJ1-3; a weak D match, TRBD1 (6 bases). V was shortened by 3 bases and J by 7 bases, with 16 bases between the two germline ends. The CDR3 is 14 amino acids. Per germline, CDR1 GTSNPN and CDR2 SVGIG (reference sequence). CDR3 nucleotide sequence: TGTGCCTGGAGCGCCCAGGGGCTCGGGAACACCATATATTTT. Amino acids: CAWSAQGLGNTIYF.

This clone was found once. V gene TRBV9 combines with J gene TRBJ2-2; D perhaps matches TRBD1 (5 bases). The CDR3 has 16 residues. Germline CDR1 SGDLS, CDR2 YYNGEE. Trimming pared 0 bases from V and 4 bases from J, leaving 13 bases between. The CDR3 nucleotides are TGTGCCAGCAGCGTAGGAGTCAGGGCTGGCACCGGGGAGCTGTTTTTT. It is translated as CASSVGVRAGTGELFF.

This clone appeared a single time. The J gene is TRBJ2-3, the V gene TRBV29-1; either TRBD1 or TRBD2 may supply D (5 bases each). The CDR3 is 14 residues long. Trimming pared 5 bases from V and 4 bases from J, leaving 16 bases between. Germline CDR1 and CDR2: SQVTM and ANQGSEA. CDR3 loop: CSVPRGPRSDTQYF. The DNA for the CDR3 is TGCAGCGTTCCCCGGGGCCCTAGGTCAGATACGCAGTATTTT.

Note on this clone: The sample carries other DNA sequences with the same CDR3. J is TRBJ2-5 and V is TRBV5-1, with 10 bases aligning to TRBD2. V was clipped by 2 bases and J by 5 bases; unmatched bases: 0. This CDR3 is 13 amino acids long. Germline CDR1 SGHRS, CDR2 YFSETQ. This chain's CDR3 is CASSLAGGETQYF. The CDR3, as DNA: TGCGCCAGCAGCTTAGCGGGAGGGGAGACCCAGTACTTC.

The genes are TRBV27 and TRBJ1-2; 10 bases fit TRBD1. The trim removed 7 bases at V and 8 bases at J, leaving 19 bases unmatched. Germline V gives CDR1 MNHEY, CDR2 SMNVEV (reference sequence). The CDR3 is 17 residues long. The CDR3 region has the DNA TGTGCCAGCAACCTCAGGGAGGGAGGACAGGGGGGAGAAGGCTACACCTTC. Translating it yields CASNLREGGQGGEGYTF.

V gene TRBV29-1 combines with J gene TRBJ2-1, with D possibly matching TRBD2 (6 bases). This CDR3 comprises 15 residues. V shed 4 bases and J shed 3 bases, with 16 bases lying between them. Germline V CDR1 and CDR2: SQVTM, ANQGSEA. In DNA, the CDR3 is TGCAGCGTTGTAATAAGATCTAGCGTCTACAATGAGCAGTTCTTC. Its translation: CSVVIRSSVYNEQFF.

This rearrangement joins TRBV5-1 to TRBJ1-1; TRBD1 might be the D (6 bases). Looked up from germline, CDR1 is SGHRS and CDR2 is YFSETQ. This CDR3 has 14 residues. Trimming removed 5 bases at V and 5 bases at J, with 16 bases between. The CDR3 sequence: CASRFQGRRTEAFF. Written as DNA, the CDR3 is TGCGCCAGCAGATTTCAGGGGCGTAGGACTGAAGCTTTCTTT.

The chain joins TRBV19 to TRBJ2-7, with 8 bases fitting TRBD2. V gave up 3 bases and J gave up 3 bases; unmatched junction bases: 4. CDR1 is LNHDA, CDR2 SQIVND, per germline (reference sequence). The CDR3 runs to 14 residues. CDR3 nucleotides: TGTGCCAGTAGTATTCAGAGCGGGGGCTACGAGCAGTACTTC. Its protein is CASSIQSGGYEQYF. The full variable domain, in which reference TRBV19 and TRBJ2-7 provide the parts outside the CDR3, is DGGITQSPKYLFRKEGQNVTLSCEQNLNHDAMYWYRQDPGQGLRLIYYSQIVNDFQKGDIAEGYSVSREKKESFPLTVTSAQKNPTAFYLCASSIQSGGYEQYFGPGTRLTVT.

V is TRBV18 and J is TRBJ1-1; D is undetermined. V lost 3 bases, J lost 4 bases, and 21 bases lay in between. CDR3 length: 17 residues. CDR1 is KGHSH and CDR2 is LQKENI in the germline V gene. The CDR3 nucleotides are TGTGCCAGCTCACCTTTGGGTCGCCCTGATCGAGTCACTGAAGCTTTCTTT. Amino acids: CASSPLGRPDRVTEAFF. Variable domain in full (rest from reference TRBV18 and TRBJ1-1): NAGVMQNPRHLVRRRGQEARLRCSPMKGHSHVYWYRQLPEEGLKFMVYLQKENIIDESGMPKERFSAEFPKEGPSILRIQQVVRGDSAAYFCASSPLGRPDRVTEAFFGQGTRLTVV.

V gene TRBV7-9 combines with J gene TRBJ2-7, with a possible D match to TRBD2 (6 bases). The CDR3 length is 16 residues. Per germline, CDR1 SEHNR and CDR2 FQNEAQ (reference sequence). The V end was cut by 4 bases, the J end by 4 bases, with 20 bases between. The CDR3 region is CASSSGGWPGNYEQYF. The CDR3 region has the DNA TGTGCCAGCAGCTCCGGAGGGTGGCCAGGGAATTACGAGCAGTACTTC.

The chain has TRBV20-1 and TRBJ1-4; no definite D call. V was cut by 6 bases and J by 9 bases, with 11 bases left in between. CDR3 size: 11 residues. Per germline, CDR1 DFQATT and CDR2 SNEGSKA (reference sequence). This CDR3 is CSARGTKKLFF. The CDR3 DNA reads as TGCAGTGCCCGAGGCACCAAAAAACTGTTTTTT.

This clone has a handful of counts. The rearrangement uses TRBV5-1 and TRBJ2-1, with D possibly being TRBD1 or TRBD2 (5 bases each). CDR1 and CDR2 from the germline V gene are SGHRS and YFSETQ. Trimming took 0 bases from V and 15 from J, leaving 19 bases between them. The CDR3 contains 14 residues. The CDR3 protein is CASSLEGTGWGRFF. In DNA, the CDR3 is TGCGCCAGCAGCTTGGAAGGCACGGGTTGGGGACGGTTCTTC.

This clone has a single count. The CDR3, as DNA: TGTGCCAGCTCACCATTAGGGACAGGGAAAAGAGATACGCAGTATTTT. Its protein is CASSPLGTGKRDTQYF. The J gene is TRBJ2-3, the V gene TRBV18; the match to TRBD1 covers 9 bases. The CDR3 has 16 residues. The V and J ends lost 2 bases and 5 bases, in that order; junction bases with no gene match: 8. Germline V gene lookup returns CDR1 KGHSH and CDR2 LQKENI.

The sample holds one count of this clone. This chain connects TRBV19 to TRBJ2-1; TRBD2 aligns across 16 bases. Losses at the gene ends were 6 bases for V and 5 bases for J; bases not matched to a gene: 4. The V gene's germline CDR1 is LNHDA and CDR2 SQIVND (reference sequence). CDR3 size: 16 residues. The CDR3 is CASSGTSGRADNEQFF. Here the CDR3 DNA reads TGTGCCAGTAGCGGGACTAGCGGGAGGGCAGACAATGAGCAGTTCTTC. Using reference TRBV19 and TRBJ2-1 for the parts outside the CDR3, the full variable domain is DGGITQSPKYLFRKEGQNVTLSCEQNLNHDAMYWYRQDPGQGLRLIYYSQIVNDFQKGDIAEGYSVSREKKESFPLTVTSAQKNPTAFYLCASSGTSGRADNEQFFGPGTRLTVL.

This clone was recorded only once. CDR3 nucleotides: TGTGCCAGCAAAATGGACTCAGCCCCCGGGGAGCTGTTTTTT. It specifies CASKMDSAPGELFF. This rearrangement joins TRBV6-1 to TRBJ2-2; D might be TRBD2 (5 bases). The V gene's germline CDR1 is MNHNS and CDR2 SASEGT. This CDR3 spans 14 amino acids. V lost 7 bases and J 6 bases, leaving 15 bases between the germline ends.

CDR3: CASSPLAGANTGELFF. For the CDR3, the DNA is TGTGCCAGCTCACCGTTAGCGGGGGCCAACACCGGGGAGCTGTTTTTT. This sequence joins TRBV18 and TRBJ2-2; 9 nucleotides agree with TRBD2. CDR3 length: 16 residues. V shed 3 bases and J 2 bases; nucleotides not matched to a gene: 4. From germline, CDR1 is KGHSH and CDR2 LQKENI.

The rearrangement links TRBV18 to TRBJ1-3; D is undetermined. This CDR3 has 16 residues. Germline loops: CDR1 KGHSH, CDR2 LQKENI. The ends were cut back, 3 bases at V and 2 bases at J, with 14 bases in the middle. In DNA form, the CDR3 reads TGTGCCAGCTCACCTCTGACCCAACGAACTGGAAACACCATATATTTT. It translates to CASSPLTQRTGNTIYF. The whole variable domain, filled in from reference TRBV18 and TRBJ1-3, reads NAGVMQNPRHLVRRRGQEARLRCSPMKGHSHVYWYRQLPEEGLKFMVYLQKENIIDESGMPKERFSAEFPKEGPSILRIQQVVRGDSAAYFCASSPLTQRTGNTIYFGEGSWLTVV.

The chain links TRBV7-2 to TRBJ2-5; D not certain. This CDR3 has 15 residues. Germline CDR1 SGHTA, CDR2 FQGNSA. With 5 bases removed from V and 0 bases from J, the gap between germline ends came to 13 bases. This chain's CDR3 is CASSLLGRNQETQYF. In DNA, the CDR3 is TGTGCCAGCAGCCTCCTGGGCAGAAACCAAGAGACCCAGTACTTC. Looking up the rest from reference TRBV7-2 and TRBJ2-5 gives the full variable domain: GAGVSQSPSNKVTEKGKDVELRCDPISGHTALYWYRQSLGQGLEFLIYFQGNSAPDKSGLPSDRFSAERTGGSVSTLTIQRTQQEDSAVYLCASSLLGRNQETQYFGPGTRLLVL.

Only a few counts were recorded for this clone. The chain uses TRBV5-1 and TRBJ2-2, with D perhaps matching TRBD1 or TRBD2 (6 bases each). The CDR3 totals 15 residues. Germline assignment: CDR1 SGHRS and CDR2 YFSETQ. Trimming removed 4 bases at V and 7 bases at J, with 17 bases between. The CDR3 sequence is CASSPWGAQGGELFF. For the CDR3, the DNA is TGCGCCAGCAGCCCCTGGGGGGCTCAGGGCGGGGAGCTGTTTTTT.

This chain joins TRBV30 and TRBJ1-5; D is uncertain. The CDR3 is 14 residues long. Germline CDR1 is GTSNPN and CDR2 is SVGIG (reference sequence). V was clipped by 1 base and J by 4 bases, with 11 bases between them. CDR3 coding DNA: TGTGCCTGGAGTGGGGCTGCTCTAAATCAGCCCCAGCATTTT. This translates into CAWSGAALNQPQHF.

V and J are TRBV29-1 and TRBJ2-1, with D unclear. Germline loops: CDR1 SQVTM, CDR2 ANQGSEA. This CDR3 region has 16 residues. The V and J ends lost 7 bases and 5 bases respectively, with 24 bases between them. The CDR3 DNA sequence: TGCAGCGCCGAAGGTTTCGGCAGGAGACTTAACAATGAGCAGTTCTTC. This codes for CSAEGFGRRLNNEQFF.

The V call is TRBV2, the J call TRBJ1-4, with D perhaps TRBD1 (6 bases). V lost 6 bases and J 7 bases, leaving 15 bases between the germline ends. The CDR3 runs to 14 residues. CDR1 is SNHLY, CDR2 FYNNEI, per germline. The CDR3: CASRASGVPEKLFF. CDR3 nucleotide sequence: TGTGCCAGCAGAGCATCAGGGGTTCCTGAAAAACTGTTTTTT.

The CDR3 bases are TGTGCCAGCAGCCAAGATCTAGTCGGAAGCGGGAGAACTGGGGCCAACGTCCTGACTTTC. Its protein is CASSQDLVGSGRTGANVLTF. The chain uses TRBV14 and TRBJ2-6; 8 bases match TRBD2. The germline gives CDR1 SGHDN, CDR2 FVKESK. This CDR3 has 20 amino acids. J lost 2 bases, V lost 0 bases, and 12 bases had no gene match. Filled out from reference TRBV14 and TRBJ2-6, the complete variable domain reads EAGVTQFPSHSVIEKGQTVTLRCDPISGHDNLYWYRRVMGKEIKFLLHFVKESKQDESGMPNNRFLAERTGGTYSTLKVQPAELEDSGVYFCASSQDLVGSGRTGANVLTFGAGSRLTVL.

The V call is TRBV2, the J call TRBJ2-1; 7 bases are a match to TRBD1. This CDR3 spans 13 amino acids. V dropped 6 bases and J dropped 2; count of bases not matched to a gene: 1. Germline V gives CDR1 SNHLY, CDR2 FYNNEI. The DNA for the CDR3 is TGTGCCAGCAGCGGACAGGCCTACAATGAGCAGTTCTTC. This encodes CASSGQAYNEQFF.

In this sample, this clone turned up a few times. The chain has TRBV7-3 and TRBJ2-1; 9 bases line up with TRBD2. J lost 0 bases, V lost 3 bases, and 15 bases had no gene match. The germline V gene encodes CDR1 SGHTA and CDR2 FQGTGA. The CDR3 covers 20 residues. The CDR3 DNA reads TGTGCCAGCAGCTTCCTTCCGCGGGGGGGCGGCTTGAGCTCCTACAATGAGCAGTTCTTC. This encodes CASSFLPRGGGLSSYNEQFF.

The CDR3 here is CASSLIGEKYEQYF. DNA for the CDR3: TGTGCCAGCAGTTTAATAGGCGAGAAGTACGAGCAGTACTTC. The chain links TRBV28 to TRBJ2-7; D unresolved. Trimming removed 2 bases at V and 4 bases at J, with 12 bases between. The germline V gene encodes CDR1 MDHEN and CDR2 SYDVKM. This CDR3 contains 14 residues.

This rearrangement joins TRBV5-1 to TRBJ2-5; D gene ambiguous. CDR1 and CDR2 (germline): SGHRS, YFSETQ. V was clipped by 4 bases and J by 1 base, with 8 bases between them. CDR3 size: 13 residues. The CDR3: CASSGTGQETQYF. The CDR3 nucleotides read TGCGCCAGCAGCGGAACGGGCCAAGAGACCCAGTACTTC.

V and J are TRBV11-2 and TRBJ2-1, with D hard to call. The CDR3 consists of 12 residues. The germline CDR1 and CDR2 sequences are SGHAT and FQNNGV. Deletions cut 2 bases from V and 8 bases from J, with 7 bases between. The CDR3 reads CASSLNPYEQFF. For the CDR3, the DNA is TGTGCCAGCAGCTTAAATCCGTATGAGCAGTTCTTC.

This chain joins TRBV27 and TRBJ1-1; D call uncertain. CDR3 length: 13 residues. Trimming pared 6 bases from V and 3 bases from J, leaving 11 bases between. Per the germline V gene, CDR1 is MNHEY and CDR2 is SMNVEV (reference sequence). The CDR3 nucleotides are TGTGCCAGCAGAAAAATCTCGGACACTGAAGCTTTCTTT. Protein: CASRKISDTEAFF.

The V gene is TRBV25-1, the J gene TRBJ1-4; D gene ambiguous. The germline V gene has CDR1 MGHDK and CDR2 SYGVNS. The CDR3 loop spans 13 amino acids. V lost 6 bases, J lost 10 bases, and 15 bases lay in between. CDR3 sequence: CASRMERTAKLFF. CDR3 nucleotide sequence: TGTGCCAGCAGGATGGAGAGGACGGCAAAACTGTTTTTT.